Listed here are 21 T cell receptor beta chains from one sample, sequenced in a study of cytotoxic CD8 clonotypes in ibrutinib-treated CLL. Repertoires were generated with immunoSEQ multiplex PCR, while TCRdb's copy carries only in-frame clones and drops some. The sample includes 60,000 to 65,000 clones, approximately 57% of them seen just once. The input for sequencing was PBMCs, taken after 12 months of ibrutinib treatment. The receptors come from a human donor with chronic lymphocytic leukemia.

This clone is deemed medium-sized. The DNA of the CDR3 is TGTGCCAGCAGTTTCGGGCAGCTCGGCTACGAGCAGTACTTC. This translates into CASSFGQLGYEQYF. V gene TRBV28 combines with J gene TRBJ2-7; no clear D. In germline, CDR1 is MDHEN, CDR2 SYDVKM. The CDR3 is made up of 14 amino acids. V gave up 3 bases and J gave up 3 bases, with 12 bases separating them.

This rearrangement joins TRBV30 to TRBJ2-7, with 7 positions matching TRBD1. V was clipped by 4 bases and J by 5 bases; unmatched bases: 8. This CDR3 spans 13 amino acids. Looked up from germline, CDR1 is GTSNPN and CDR2 is SVGIG (reference sequence). Here the CDR3 DNA reads TGTGCCTGGAATCTGGAGACAGGGAACGAGCAGTACTTC. As protein: CAWNLETGNEQYF.

The chain carries TRBV11-2 and TRBJ2-1; no definite D call. Germline values: CDR1 SGHAT, CDR2 FQNNGV. The CDR3 covers 13 residues. Trimming took off 5 bases at V and 9 bases at J, with 14 bases between the two ends. The CDR3 nucleotides read TGTGCCAGCAGCCACGGATTAGCTTCTGAGCAGTTCTTC. The encoded protein is CASSHGLASEQFF.

This chain joins TRBV30 and TRBJ1-4, with TRBD1 as a possible D gene (6 bases). Per germline, CDR1 GTSNPN and CDR2 SVGIG (reference sequence). This CDR3 contains 15 residues. Trimming took 0 bases from V and 5 from J, leaving 13 bases between them. CDR3 region: CAWSVLRGANEKLFF. DNA for the CDR3: TGTGCCTGGAGTGTACTACGGGGGGCGAATGAAAAACTGTTTTTT.

J is TRBJ1-5 and V is TRBV7-6, with D hard to call. This CDR3 has 14 residues. The germline CDR1 and CDR2 sequences are SGHVS and FNYEAQ. Trimming stripped 2 bases from V and 4 bases from J, with 9 bases between. The CDR3 spells CASSLPGRNQPQHF. The DNA for the CDR3 is TGTGCCAGCAGCTTACCCGGACGGAATCAGCCCCAGCATTTT.

This clone showed up just a few times. The chain couples TRBV4-1 to TRBJ1-3, with D hard to call. The V end lost 0 bases, the J end lost 0 bases, and 6 bases lay between the germline ends. Germline CDR1 is MGHRA and CDR2 is YSYEKL. This CDR3 has 15 amino acids. CDR3 in amino acids: CASSQEHVSGNTIYF. CDR3 bases: TGCGCCAGCAGCCAAGAACACGTCTCTGGAAACACCATATATTTT.

The V gene is TRBV5-1, the J gene TRBJ1-1; D may be TRBD1 (5 bases). V shed 0 bases and J shed 10 bases, with 19 bases lying between them. CDR1 is SGHRS and CDR2 is YFSETQ in the germline V gene. The CDR3 length is 15 residues. Here the CDR3 reads CASSLDNRLLDSAFF. The CDR3 DNA sequence: TGCGCCAGCAGCTTGGACAACAGGCTTTTAGACTCAGCTTTCTTT.

The chain is built from TRBV30 and TRBJ1-3; no clear D gene. This CDR3 contains 14 residues. The V gene lost 2 bases and the J gene lost 3 bases, with 11 bases spanning the gap. Germline values: CDR1 GTSNPN, CDR2 SVGIG (reference sequence). CDR3 protein: CAWSSQGLGNTIYF. Written as DNA, the CDR3 is TGTGCCTGGAGTTCCCAAGGGCTTGGAAACACCATATATTTT.

In its sample, this clone was seen a few times. The chain uses TRBV18 and TRBJ1-5; the match to TRBD1 covers 7 bases. The CDR3 has 15 amino acids. CDR1 is KGHSH and CDR2 is LQKENI in the germline V gene. The ends lost 2 bases at V and 5 bases at J; junction bases unmatched: 6. Written as DNA, the CDR3 is TGTGCCAGCTCACCAATCCCAGGGGGGTATCAGCCCCAGCATTTT. As protein: CASSPIPGGYQPQHF.

The chain links TRBV2 to TRBJ2-2, with D unresolved. V was clipped by 9 bases and J by 1 base, with 15 bases between them. CDR3 size: 15 residues. Germline V gene data show CDR1 as SNHLY and CDR2 as FYNNEI. The CDR3 loop reads CARTSKIMNTGELFF. The CDR3 DNA reads as TGTGCCAGGACCTCTAAAATCATGAACACCGGGGAGCTGTTTTTT. Full variable domain (remainder filled in from reference TRBV2 and TRBJ2-2): EPEVTQTPSHQVTQMGQEVILRCVPISNHLYFYWYRQILGQKVEFLVSFYNNEISEKSEIFDDQFSVERPDGSNFTLKIRSTKLEDSAMYFCARTSKIMNTGELFFGEGSRLTVL.

The chain recombines TRBV9 with TRBJ2-3; D is uncertain. V was trimmed by 0 bases and J by 3 bases, leaving 8 bases between them. The CDR3 extends over 14 amino acids. From germline, CDR1 is SGDLS and CDR2 YYNGEE. The DNA of the CDR3 is TGTGCCAGCAGCGTAGTAAGTTGGACAGATACGCAGTATTTT. As protein: CASSVVSWTDTQYF.

The rearrangement links TRBV7-8 to TRBJ2-4, with D unresolved. The CDR3 length is 13 residues. From germline, CDR1 is SGHVS and CDR2 FQNEAQ. V was clipped by 3 bases and J by 8 bases, with 11 bases between them. CDR3 sequence: CASSFAVRDIQYF. In DNA, the CDR3 is TGTGCCAGCAGCTTTGCCGTACGGGACATTCAGTACTTC.

The gene calls are TRBV29-1 and TRBJ2-1, with D perhaps being TRBD1 or TRBD2 (5 bases each). Germline V gene sequence: CDR1 SQVTM, CDR2 ANQGSEA. The length of the CDR3 is 13 residues. Trimming took 7 bases from V and 4 from J, leaving 14 bases between them. CDR3 residues: CSGRGDLYNEQFF. In nucleotides, the CDR3 is TGCAGCGGCAGAGGGGATTTGTACAATGAGCAGTTCTTC.

The chain joins TRBV18 to TRBJ1-5; the match to TRBD1 covers 7 bases. The CDR3 consists of 14 residues. CDR1 is KGHSH and CDR2 is LQKENI in the germline V gene. The J segment lost 3 bases and the V segment lost 5 bases, leaving 4 bases of the junction unmatched. The CDR3 here is CASSTGTANQPQHF. The DNA of the CDR3 is TGTGCCAGCTCAACCGGGACAGCCAATCAGCCCCAGCATTTT.

The chain couples TRBV5-1 to TRBJ2-2, with TRBD1 identical over 8 bases. CDR1 and CDR2 from the germline V gene are SGHRS and YFSETQ. The V and J ends lost 0 bases and 0 bases, in that order; junction bases with no gene match: 10. This CDR3 is 19 amino acids long. DNA of the CDR3: TGCGCCAGCAGCTTGGCCTCGCTTGGACAGGGCGCGAACACCGGGGAGCTGTTTTTT. The encoded protein is CASSLASLGQGANTGELFF.

This sequence joins TRBV7-9 and TRBJ2-2; the D gene could be TRBD1 or TRBD2 (5 bases each). The V gene lost 6 bases and the J gene lost 5 bases, with 13 bases spanning the gap. Per the germline V gene, CDR1 is SEHNR and CDR2 is FQNEAQ (reference sequence). The CDR3 is made up of 14 amino acids. CDR3 coding DNA: TGTGCCAGCAGGGGACCCTTGAGGACCGGGGAGCTGTTTTTT. This codes for CASRGPLRTGELFF.

The chain has TRBV12-5 and TRBJ2-3, with 11 bases aligning to TRBD2. The germline V gene encodes CDR1 LGHNT and CDR2 FRNRAP. This CDR3 is built from 22 residues. With 3 bases clipped from V and 0 bases from J, the junction kept 20 bases outside the gene matches. The CDR3 DNA is TGTGCTAGTGGTTTTGCCTCACTCACTTCTAGCGGGGGGCGGATTAGCACAGATACGCAGTATTTT. Protein product: CASGFASLTSSGGRISTDTQYF.

J is TRBJ2-7 and V is TRBV11-2; 9 nucleotides align to TRBD2. The CDR3 is 18 residues long. Germline lookup yields CDR1 SGHAT and CDR2 FQNNGV. Trimming at V came to 5 bases and at J to 2 bases, leaving 16 bases not matched to a gene. Here the CDR3 reads CASSIRLAGVPGAYEQYF. CDR3 nucleotides: TGTGCCAGCAGCATCCGGTTAGCGGGAGTTCCGGGCGCCTACGAGCAGTACTTC.

This clone was counted ten times or more. The V gene is TRBV5-4, the J gene TRBJ2-2; D gene ambiguous. This CDR3 contains 12 residues. Germline V gene data show CDR1 as SGHNT and CDR2 as YYREEE (reference sequence). V was shortened by 7 bases and J by 5 bases, with 9 bases between the two germline ends. The CDR3 reads CASSGWTGELFF. DNA for the CDR3: TGTGCCAGCTCGGGTTGGACCGGGGAGCTGTTTTTT.

The chain couples TRBV6-6 to TRBJ1-3; TRBD1 might be the D (6 bases). V was cut by 2 bases and J by 2 bases, with 10 bases left in between. This CDR3 contains 15 residues. The germline V gene has CDR1 MNHNY and CDR2 SVGAGI (reference sequence). Here the CDR3 DNA reads TGTGCCAGCAGTTACACCAGGGGAACTGGAAACACCATATATTTT. Its protein product is CASSYTRGTGNTIYF.

This clone was detected many times. The chain recombines TRBV5-4 with TRBJ1-1, with 8 bases matching TRBD1. The CDR3 has 14 amino acids. Looked up from germline, CDR1 is SGHNT and CDR2 is YYREEE (reference sequence). V lost 0 bases, J lost 4 bases, and 2 bases stayed unmatched. The CDR3 sequence: CASSLAQGATEAFF. The CDR3 region has the DNA TGTGCCAGCAGCTTGGCCCAGGGGGCCACTGAAGCTTTCTTT.